The 30 T cell receptor beta chains in this list originate from one sample, sequenced in a study of blood T cells in healthy people across ages. Primers used in a second PCR of about 7 to 12 cycles were a sample-barcoded 5' primer and a J-beta primer mix. MiXCR, run by TCRdb on the 5' RACE reads, gives a single entry per CDR3 protein. This sample carries 650,000 to 900,000 distinct CDR3 sequences, approximately 65% of them seen once, and the ten largest clones take roughly 25%. The sample comprised blood. Source of these receptors: a man aged 25-45 years in good health.

The genes are TRBV5-1 and TRBJ1-6; D gene uncertain. V was clipped by 4 bases and J by 6 bases, with 8 bases between them. Germline V CDR1 and CDR2: SGHRS, YFSETQ. The CDR3 loop spans 13 amino acids. CDR3 in amino acids: CASSVSFNSPLHF. As DNA, the CDR3 is TGCGCCAGCAGCGTGAGCTTTAATTCACCCCTCCACTTT.

Written as DNA, the CDR3 is TGTGCCAGCAGTCCTATACTCGGGGGAAGTGGGGAGCAGTACTTC. This translates into CASSPILGGSGEQYF. This chain joins TRBV6-6 and TRBJ2-1; perhaps TRBD2 as D (6 bases). The J call may be incorrect, as the DNA end agrees better with TRBJ2-7. Germline CDR1 is MNHNY and CDR2 is SVGAGI (reference sequence). The CDR3 is 15 residues long.

The CDR3 DNA is TGTGCCAGCATCCAGGGAGAGTTTTCCTACGAGCAGTACTTC. Its translation is CASIQGEFSYEQYF. V and J are TRBV6-1 and TRBJ2-7; D assignment may be TRBD1 or TRBD2 (5 bases each). Trimming took 7 bases from V and 1 from J, leaving 14 bases between them. The CDR3 extends over 14 amino acids. Germline V gives CDR1 MNHNS, CDR2 SASEGT.

This chain connects TRBV2 to TRBJ2-1, with D perhaps given as TRBD1 or TRBD2 (5 bases each). CDR3 length: 17 residues. Trimming cost V 8 bases and J 0 bases, with 20 bases left between them. The germline V gene has CDR1 SNHLY and CDR2 FYNNEI. CDR3 sequence reads: CASSPARDLSSYNEQFF. The CDR3 nucleotides read TGTGCCAGCTCCCCTGCCCGGGACCTTAGCTCCTACAATGAGCAGTTCTTC.

This chain connects TRBV29-1 to TRBJ2-7; TRBD1 matches at 9 bases. This CDR3 comprises 15 residues. Germline lookup yields CDR1 SQVTM and CDR2 ANQGSEA. After removal of 0 bases from V and 2 bases from J, the junction contained 5 bases not matched to a gene. This CDR3 is CSVEEGQGKPYEQYF. Here the CDR3 DNA reads TGCAGCGTTGAAGAGGGACAGGGAAAGCCCTACGAGCAGTACTTC.

Of note for this clonotype: A much larger clone is a single base away; this may be a read error. This sequence joins TRBV12-3 or TRBV12-4 and TRBJ2-3; D gene ambiguous. The V end lost 6 bases, the J end lost 6 bases, and 10 bases lay between the germline ends. This CDR3 has 12 amino acids. For the CDR3, the DNA is TGTGCCAGCAGCCTTATGAGGGATACGCAGTATTTT. Translating it yields CASSLMRDTQYF.

The V and J genes are TRBV5-6 and TRBJ2-6; D is unclear. The V gene's germline CDR1 is SGHDT and CDR2 YYEEEE. The ends were cut back, 2 bases at V and 0 bases at J, with 18 bases in the middle. The CDR3 has 19 amino acids. CDR3: CASSFPAITDPSGANVLTF. In DNA form, the CDR3 reads TGTGCCAGCAGCTTCCCGGCAATTACAGATCCCTCTGGGGCCAACGTCCTGACTTTC.

This chain connects TRBV10-3 to TRBJ1-6; 7 bases map to TRBD1. Germline V CDR1 and CDR2: ENHRY, SYGVKD. The junction had 7 bases not matched to a gene; V was cut back by 6 bases and J by 8 bases. CDR3 length equals 14 residues. The CDR3 region has the DNA TGTGCCATCAGCGACACAGGGGTGGATTCACCCCTCCACTTT. It codes for CAISDTGVDSPLHF.

The chain employs TRBV10-3 and TRBJ2-7; 9 nucleotides agree with TRBD2. Germline CDR1 reads ENHRY; CDR2 reads SYGVKD. With 3 bases clipped from V and 0 bases from J, the junction kept 3 bases outside the gene matches. The CDR3 runs 15 residues. The CDR3 DNA is TGTGCCATCAGTGAAGCGGGGGGCCCCTCCTACGAGCAGTACTTC. This gives the protein CAISEAGGPSYEQYF.

The V call is TRBV6-2 or TRBV6-3, the J call TRBJ2-7; D not resolved. Trimming shortened V by 2 bases and J by 0 bases, and 8 bases separated the two germline ends. Germline V gene lookup returns CDR1 MNHEY and CDR2 SVGEGT. CDR3 length equals 14 residues. The CDR3 protein is CASSYVGTSYEQYF. DNA of the CDR3: TGTGCCAGCAGTTACGTCGGCACCTCCTACGAGCAGTACTTC.

The chain is built from TRBV5-8 and TRBJ1-2; perhaps TRBD1 as D (5 bases). The CDR3 spans 13 residues. Germline lookup yields CDR1 SGHTS and CDR2 YDEGEE. V dropped 1 base and J dropped 2 bases, with 6 bases sitting between them. CDR3 loop: CASSLWGNYGYTF. CDR3 sequence (DNA): TGTGCCAGCAGCTTGTGGGGGAACTATGGCTACACCTTC.

A few counts support this clonotype. The chain has TRBV9 and TRBJ2-5; 9 positions match TRBD1. Germline-derived CDR1 and CDR2 are SGDLS and YYNGEE. The CDR3 consists of 17 residues. Germline trimming cut 3 bases from V and 5 bases from J; bases unmatched to any gene: 14. For the CDR3, the DNA is TGTGCCAGCAGCGGGACAGGGGCGTTCTCAACTGCGGAGACCCAGTACTTC. This encodes CASSGTGAFSTAETQYF.

The CDR3 loop is CASSATGQGRHEQFF. CDR3 DNA: TGCGCCAGCAGCGCAACCGGACAGGGGAGGCATGAGCAGTTCTTC. The chain is built from TRBV5-1 and TRBJ2-1; 9 positions match TRBD1. Germline CDR1 SGHRS, CDR2 YFSETQ. The CDR3 runs to 15 residues. V lost 4 bases to trimming and J lost 8 bases; unmatched junction nucleotides: 10.

V gene TRBV6-2 or TRBV6-3 combines with J gene TRBJ2-3; D call uncertain. The CDR3 spans 15 residues. V was clipped by 7 bases and J by 2 bases, with 16 bases between them. Germline V gives CDR1 MNHEY, CDR2 SVGEGT. In DNA, the CDR3 is TGTGCCAGCACCAGAAGGCGGCAGCCCACAGATACGCAGTATTTT. It yields the protein CASTRRRQPTDTQYF.

This clonotype occurred many times. The gene calls are TRBV5-1 and TRBJ2-5; a weak D match, TRBD2 (6 bases). The V end lost 2 bases, the J end lost 5 bases, and 13 bases lay between the germline ends. Germline CDR1 reads SGHRS; CDR2 reads YFSETQ. The CDR3 length is 14 residues. The CDR3 region has the DNA TGCGCCAGCAGCTTTACCGCGGGGTCGGAGACCCAGTACTTC. Its protein is CASSFTAGSETQYF.

V and J are TRBV6-1 and TRBJ2-1, with D perhaps given as TRBD1 or TRBD2 (7 bases each). The CDR3 sequence is 15 residues long. Germline CDR1 is MNHNS and CDR2 is SASEGT. Trimming took 5 bases from V and 1 from J, leaving 12 bases between them. Written as DNA, the CDR3 is TGTGCCAGCAGTTGGGAGGGGGCTTCCTACAATGAGCAGTTCTTC. Translating it yields CASSWEGASYNEQFF.

The V call is TRBV18, the J call TRBJ2-3; 8 nucleotides agree with TRBD1. J lost 1 base, V lost 5 bases, and 5 bases had no gene match. The CDR3 runs to 15 residues. In germline, CDR1 is KGHSH, CDR2 LQKENI. CDR3 protein: CASSVDRGGTDTQYF. CDR3 bases: TGTGCCAGCTCAGTCGACAGGGGTGGCACAGATACGCAGTATTTT.

In this sample, this clonotype turned up many times. The J gene is TRBJ2-1, the V gene TRBV28, with 14 positions matching TRBD2. The germline CDR1 and CDR2 sequences are MDHEN and SYDVKM. This CDR3 contains 14 residues. After removal of 5 bases from V and 8 bases from J, the junction contained 2 bases not matched to a gene. The CDR3 protein is CASSPTSGGDEQFF. In DNA, the CDR3 is TGTGCCAGCAGTCCGACTAGCGGGGGGGATGAGCAGTTCTTC.

This chain connects TRBV5-4 to TRBJ1-1; TRBD1 aligns across 11 bases. This CDR3 is 15 amino acids long. V gave up 3 bases and J gave up 5 bases; unmatched junction bases: 6. Germline CDR1 and CDR2: SGHNT and YYREEE (reference sequence). CDR3 in DNA: TGTGCCAGCAGCTCGAGGGACAGGGGGAATACTGAAGCTTTCTTT. Translating gives CASSSRDRGNTEAFF.

This chain connects TRBV9 to TRBJ2-5; 8 bases line up with TRBD2. Germline values: CDR1 SGDLS, CDR2 YYNGEE. The CDR3 consists of 18 residues. V dropped 4 bases and J dropped 4; count of bases not matched to a gene: 18. The DNA for the CDR3 is TGTGCCAGCAGCCCCCCCCGGATCTTAGCGGGGTACGGAGAGACCCAGTACTTC. Protein product: CASSPPRILAGYGETQYF.

This clonotype has a single count. The chain has TRBV28 and TRBJ2-3; 11 nucleotides align to TRBD2. The CDR3 contains 15 residues. From germline, CDR1 is MDHEN and CDR2 SYDVKM. The trim removed 5 bases at V and 2 bases at J, leaving 3 bases unmatched. CDR3 in DNA: TGTGCCAGCAGTCCGACTAGCGGGGACACAGATACGCAGTATTTT. Its translation: CASSPTSGDTDTQYF.

The V gene is TRBV2, the J gene TRBJ2-4; either TRBD1 or TRBD2 may fit D (5 bases each). The germline gives CDR1 SNHLY, CDR2 FYNNEI. The CDR3 sequence is 13 residues long. The ends were cut back, 6 bases at V and 4 bases at J, with 10 bases in the middle. DNA of the CDR3: TGTGCCAGCAGGGGGGACGGAAAAAACATTCAGTACTTC. The encoded protein is CASRGDGKNIQYF.

The CDR3 DNA is TGTGCCAGCAGCTCGGGACAGCCGATCGCCTCTGGGGCCAACGTCCTGACTTTC. Translated, it gives CASSSGQPIASGANVLTF. The V gene is TRBV7-3, the J gene TRBJ2-6, with TRBD1 identical over 7 bases. Germline V lookup: CDR1 SGHTA, CDR2 FQGTGA. The CDR3 totals 18 residues. The J segment lost 0 bases and the V segment lost 4 bases, leaving 9 bases of the junction unmatched.

A remark on this clonotype: At one of its ends the junction is not consistent with the germline gene, which may arise from a read error. CDR3 loop: CASTLGLAGGRNIGETQYF. CDR3 nucleotide sequence: TGTGCCAGCACCTTGGGACTAGCGGGGGGGCGTAATATAGGAGAGACCCAGTATTTC. The chain has TRBV6-1 and TRBJ2-5, with 16 bases fitting TRBD2. Germline CDR1 reads MNHNS; CDR2 reads SASEGT. The length of the CDR3 is 19 residues.

The CDR3 DNA follows: TGTGCCAGCAGCTCCAATTTACTAGCGGTTGAAGAGACCCAGTACTTC. It specifies CASSSNLLAVEETQYF. The V gene is TRBV7-2, the J gene TRBJ2-5; 8 bases line up with TRBD2. The CDR3 consists of 16 residues. The trim removed 4 bases at V and 3 bases at J, leaving 10 bases unmatched. CDR1 and CDR2 from the germline V gene are SGHTA and FQGNSA. Based on the CDR3 plus reference TRBV7-2 and TRBJ2-5, the full variable domain is GAGVSQSPSNKVTEKGKDVELRCDPISGHTALYWYRQSLGQGLEFLIYFQGNSAPDKSGLPSDRFSAERTGGSVSTLTIQRTQQEDSAVYLCASSSNLLAVEETQYFGPGTRLLVL.

The CDR3 loop is CAISAGTSGGAVKNIQYF. The CDR3 DNA is TGTGCCATCAGTGCCGGGACTAGCGGGGGGGCTGTCAAAAACATTCAGTACTTC. This chain uses TRBV10-3 with TRBJ2-7; 16 bases line up with TRBD2. TRBJ2-4 matches the DNA end more closely, so the J call is doubtful. From germline, CDR1 is ENHRY and CDR2 SYGVKD. The length of the CDR3 is 18 residues.

The rearrangement joins TRBV4-3 to TRBJ1-5; D call uncertain. Germline CDR1 and CDR2: LGHNA and YSLEER. Trimming took off 0 bases at V and 2 bases at J, with 5 bases between the two ends. The CDR3 is made up of 14 amino acids. The CDR3 reads CASSQDERNQPQHF. The CDR3 DNA reads as TGCGCCAGCAGCCAAGATGAACGCAATCAGCCCCAGCATTTT.

The J gene is TRBJ2-4, the V gene TRBV15, with D possibly TRBD2 on 5 matching bases. CDR1 is LNHNV and CDR2 is YYDKDF in the germline V gene (reference sequence). Trimming removed 4 bases at V and 0 bases at J, with 7 bases between. CDR3 length equals 14 residues. The CDR3 region has the DNA TGTGCCACCAGCATAGGACTAGCCAAAAACATTCAGTACTTC. It encodes CATSIGLAKNIQYF.

This clonotype has a handful of counts. The rearrangement uses TRBV28 and TRBJ1-2, with 7 bases that match TRBD1. The germline CDR1 and CDR2 sequences are MDHEN and SYDVKM. This CDR3 is 13 amino acids long. V shed 6 bases, J shed 6 bases, and the junction held 7 bases outside the gene matches. Here the CDR3 reads CASSFRGSDGYTF. CDR3 in DNA: TGTGCCAGCAGCTTCAGGGGGAGCGATGGCTACACCTTC.

This clonotype was detected only a few times. The chain carries TRBV13 and TRBJ2-1; the match to TRBD2 covers 7 bases. Germline-derived CDR1 and CDR2 are PRHDT and FYEKMQ (reference sequence). V lost 4 bases and J lost 7; bases outside the gene matches: 1. The CDR3 runs 12 residues. The CDR3 sequence: CASSSGGNEQFF. The CDR3 bases are TGTGCCAGCAGCTCCGGGGGGAATGAGCAGTTCTTC.